This T cell receptor beta chain was obtained from a study of cytomegalovirus exposure and HLA in healthy donors. A remark on this clone: Its antigen remains unidentified.

General observations from the study: In a later analysis, most CMV-associated TCR beta chains appeared HLA-restricted. HLA alleles were associated with 15,000 to 20,000 TCR beta sequences in a later analysis at 0.05 false discovery rate. Per published reports, the classifier diagnosed cytomegalovirus status with high specificity and sensitivity.

Use of 60 Vbeta and 13 Jbeta primers characterized the PCR. Method: immunoSEQ multiplex PCR; TCRdb's copy keeps in-frame clones and lacks some. There are more than 90,000 clones in the sample; around 61% occur only once, and 2% to 2.5% lies in the top ten. The CDR3 extends over 15 amino acids. The junction had 11 bases not matched to a gene; V was cut back by 7 bases and J by 4 bases. Germline-derived CDR1 and CDR2 are MNHEY and SMNVEV (reference sequence). The specimen was PBMCs. This clonotype was sampled from a woman in her thirties in good health and CMV-seronegative. The V gene is TRBV27, the J gene TRBJ2-3; TRBD1 aligns across 7 bases. This CDR3 reads CASTLRQGVADTQYF. The CDR3 coding sequence is TGTGCCAGCACTCTAAGACAGGGTGTAGCAGATACGCAGTATTTT.